A single sample is the source of the 6 T cell receptor beta chains below, sequenced in a study of CD8 T cells in ankylosing spondylitis. Regarding the study as a whole: A TCR beta motif made of fewer than ten highly homologous variants seemed typical of ankylosing spondylitis blood.

TCRdb itself ran the 5' RACE reads through MiXCR, one entry per CDR3 protein. The data show about 460,000 distinct CDR3 sequences, over 4% seen once. Which antigens these TCRs recognize remains unknown. The specimen sequenced was blood, either unsorted or a sorted T cell fraction (not recorded which). The source of these receptors is a male donor with ankylosing spondylitis.

This clonotype was counted ten times or more. V and J are TRBV6-2 or TRBV6-3 and TRBJ2-1; 12 nucleotides match TRBD2. CDR1 is MNHEY, CDR2 SVGEGT, per germline. The length of the CDR3 is 13 residues. V shed 6 bases, J shed 10 bases, and the junction held 4 bases outside the gene matches. CDR3 amino acids: CASRPGTSGEQFF. The CDR3 DNA reads as TGTGCCAGCAGACCCGGGACTAGCGGGGAGCAGTTCTTC.

Ten or more counts support this clonotype. The chain recombines TRBV27 with TRBJ1-5; 8 bases are a match to TRBD1. The germline V gene encodes CDR1 MNHEY and CDR2 SMNVEV (reference sequence). J gave up 9 bases and V 6 bases, and 10 bases lay outside the gene matches. The CDR3 length is 14 residues. The CDR3 DNA follows: TGTGCCAGCAGGAAACAGGGGGTCAATTTGCCCCAGCATTTT. Translation gives CASRKQGVNLPQHF.

The chain links TRBV7-9 to TRBJ2-7, with D perhaps being TRBD1 or TRBD2 (6 bases each). The CDR3 loop spans 11 amino acids. Trimming took off 5 bases at V and 5 bases at J, with 7 bases between the two ends. Germline CDR1 and CDR2: SEHNR and FQNEAQ (reference sequence). The DNA for the CDR3 is TGTGCCAGCAGCCGGGGGCACGAGCAGTACTTC. This translates into CASSRGHEQYF. Full variable domain (outside the CDR3, taken from reference TRBV7-9 and TRBJ2-7): DTGVSQNPRHKITKRGQNVTFRCDPISEHNRLYWYRQTLGQGPEFLTYFQNEAQLEKSRLLSDRFSAERPKGSFSTLEIQRTEQGDSAMYLCASSRGHEQYFGPGTRLTVT.

At least ten counts were recorded for this clonotype. The V and J genes are TRBV18 and TRBJ2-3, with 12 positions matching TRBD1. This CDR3 has 16 amino acids. Germline V gives CDR1 KGHSH, CDR2 LQKENI. V shed 3 bases and J 5 bases; nucleotides not matched to a gene: 6. CDR3 sequence (DNA): TGTGCCAGCTCACCTGGCCGGGACAGGGGGCAAGATACGCAGTATTTT. Protein sequence: CASSPGRDRGQDTQYF.

About this clonotype: A much larger clone lies one base from this, so it may be a read error. The chain joins TRBV5-6 to TRBJ2-7; D is ambiguous. The CDR3 has 11 amino acids. Germline V gene sequence: CDR1 SGHDT, CDR2 YYEEEE. CDR3 DNA sequence: TGTGCCAGAAGCTCAGAAGCCGAGCAGTACTTC. Its translation: CARSSEAEQYF. Filled out from reference TRBV5-6 and TRBJ2-7, the complete variable domain reads DAGVTQSPTHLIKTRGQQVTLRCSPKSGHDTVSWYQQALGQGPQFIFQYYEEEERQRGNFPDRFSGHQFPNYSSELNVNALLLGDSALYLCARSSEAEQYFGPGTRLTVT.

In this sample, this clonotype turned up many times. This chain connects TRBV12-3 or TRBV12-4 to TRBJ1-1; 7 positions agree with TRBD1. The CDR3 length is 11 residues. V trimming: 7 bases; J trimming: 8 bases; junction bases outside the gene matches: 4. This CDR3 is CASKWTGEAFF. In nucleotides, the CDR3 is TGTGCCAGCAAATGGACAGGAGAAGCTTTCTTT.